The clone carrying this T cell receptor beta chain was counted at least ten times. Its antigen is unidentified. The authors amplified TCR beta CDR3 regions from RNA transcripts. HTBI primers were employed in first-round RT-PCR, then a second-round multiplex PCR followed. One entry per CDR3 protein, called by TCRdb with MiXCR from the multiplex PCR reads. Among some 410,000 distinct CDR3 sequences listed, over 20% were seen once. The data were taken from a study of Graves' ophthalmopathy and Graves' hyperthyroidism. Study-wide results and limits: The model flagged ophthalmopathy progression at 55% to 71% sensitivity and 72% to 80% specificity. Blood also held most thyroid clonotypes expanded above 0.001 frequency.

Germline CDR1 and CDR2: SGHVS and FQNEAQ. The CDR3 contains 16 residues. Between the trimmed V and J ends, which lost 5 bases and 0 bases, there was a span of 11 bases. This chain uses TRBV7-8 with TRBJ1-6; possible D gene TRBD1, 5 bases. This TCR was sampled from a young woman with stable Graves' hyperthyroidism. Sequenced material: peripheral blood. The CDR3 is CASSKAGSSYNSPLHF. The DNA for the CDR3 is TGTGCCAGCAGCAAGGCAGGGAGCTCCTATAATTCACCCCTCCACTTT.